The rows below give T cell receptor beta chains drawn from one sample of a study of cytomegalovirus exposure and HLA in healthy donors. Assay used: immunoSEQ multiplex PCR; TCRdb lists only in-frame clones, some missing. This sample carries around 150,000 clones, around 80% of them seen once, and the ten largest clones take over 1.5%. Sequencing was performed on PBMCs. The receptor source for this set is a man aged 40-55 years in good health and CMV-seronegative. Both conserved end residues are part of each CDR3. Each record gives: D gene, J gene, V gene, clone size, CDR3 DNA, CDR3 protein. The D gene is left open where the match is weak. Expanded clones are given a class, and other clones once, few, many or no size at all.

D gene: TRBD2
J gene: TRBJ2-2
V gene: TRBV9
clone size: NA
CDR3 DNA: TGTGCCAGCAGCGTAAGCGGGACTAGCGGGGGGGCGAACACCGGGGAGCTGTTTTTT
CDR3 protein: CASSVSGTSGGANTGELFF

D gene: NA
J gene: TRBJ1-3
V gene: TRBV7-9
clone size: NA
CDR3 DNA: TGTGCCAGCAGCTTAAGTTCTGGGGCCGCAGACACCATATATTTT
CDR3 protein: CASSLSSGAADTIYF

D gene: TRBD2
J gene: TRBJ2-7
V gene: TRBV2
clone size: NA
CDR3 DNA: TGTGCCAGCAGTGAATCTGGGGCGGGGGGTATCTACGAGCAGTACTTC
CDR3 protein: CASSESGAGGIYEQYF

D gene: TRBD1
J gene: TRBJ1-2
V gene: TRBV19
clone size: NA
CDR3 DNA: TGTGCCAGTAGCCGGGACAGGGAGCAGGGCTACACCTTC
CDR3 protein: CASSRDREQGYTF

D gene: TRBD1
J gene: TRBJ2-5
V gene: TRBV2
clone size: NA
CDR3 DNA: TGTGCCAGCAGTGGACAGGGCGGAGAGACCCAGTACTTC
CDR3 protein: CASSGQGGETQYF

D gene: NA
J gene: TRBJ2-7
V gene: TRBV4-1
clone size: NA
CDR3 DNA: TGCGCCAGCAGCCAAGATCGCATCAGGGGCCCATCCTACGAGCAGTACTTC
CDR3 protein: CASSQDRIRGPSYEQYF

D gene: TRBD2
J gene: TRBJ2-5
V gene: TRBV5-1
clone size: NA
CDR3 DNA: TGCGCCAGCAGCTTGGCCCAAATAGCGGGAGATCAAGAGACCCAGTACTTC
CDR3 protein: CASSLAQIAGDQETQYF

D gene: TRBD2
J gene: TRBJ2-1
V gene: TRBV5-1
clone size: NA
CDR3 DNA: TGCGCCAGCAGCGTAGGACAGCGGGGGGCGCCGGACAATGAGCAGTTCTTC
CDR3 protein: CASSVGQRGAPDNEQFF

D gene: TRBD1
J gene: TRBJ1-6
V gene: TRBV25-1
clone size: once
CDR3 DNA: TGTGCCAGCAGCGCTACAGGGGGCTATAATTCACCCCTCCACTTT
CDR3 protein: CASSATGGYNSPLHF

D gene: TRBD1
J gene: TRBJ1-2
V gene: TRBV27
clone size: many
CDR3 DNA: TGTGCCAGCAGTCCGAACAGGGGGTGGAAGTATGGCTACACCTTC
CDR3 protein: CASSPNRGWKYGYTF

D gene: NA
J gene: TRBJ2-3
V gene: TRBV9
clone size: NA
CDR3 DNA: TGTGCCAGCAGCCCCATCACAGATACGCAGTATTTT
CDR3 protein: CASSPITDTQYF

D gene: NA
J gene: TRBJ1-1
V gene: TRBV2
clone size: NA
CDR3 DNA: TGTGCCAGCTACGGTATGAACACTGAAGCTTTCTTT
CDR3 protein: CASYGMNTEAFF

D gene: TRBD1
J gene: TRBJ1-4
V gene: TRBV11-2
clone size: NA
CDR3 DNA: TGTGCCAGCAGCCAACAGGGACAGGCAACTAATGAAAAACTGTTTTTT
CDR3 protein: CASSQQGQATNEKLFF

D gene: TRBD1
J gene: TRBJ2-7
V gene: TRBV28
clone size: NA
CDR3 DNA: TGTGCCAGCAGTGGCTACAGGGGTGGGGAGCAGTACTTC
CDR3 protein: CASSGYRGGEQYF

D gene: TRBD1
J gene: TRBJ1-1
V gene: TRBV7-2
clone size: NA
CDR3 DNA: TGTGCCAGCAGCTTGCCCCCGGGACAGGGTGCCACTGAAGCTTTCTTT
CDR3 protein: CASSLPPGQGATEAFF

D gene: NA
J gene: TRBJ1-4
V gene: TRBV30
clone size: few
CDR3 DNA: TGTGCCTGGAAAGGACCCGGGCCATCGGGAGAAAAACTGTTTTTT
CDR3 protein: CAWKGPGPSGEKLFF

D gene: TRBD2
J gene: TRBJ2-7
V gene: TRBV5-1
clone size: NA
CDR3 DNA: TGCGCCAGCAGCCTCCCCGGGACTAGCGTCCACGAGCAGTACTTC
CDR3 protein: CASSLPGTSVHEQYF

D gene: TRBD2
J gene: TRBJ2-2
V gene: TRBV7-2
clone size: NA
CDR3 DNA: TGTGCCAGCAGCCGACCCCTAGCGGGGGAGGACACCGGGGAGCTGTTTTTT
CDR3 protein: CASSRPLAGEDTGELFF

D gene: NA
J gene: TRBJ1-2
V gene: TRBV5-1
clone size: NA
CDR3 DNA: TGCGCCAGCAGCTTGGAGGGACAAAAGGACTATGGCTACACCTTC
CDR3 protein: CASSLEGQKDYGYTF

D gene: NA
J gene: TRBJ2-7
V gene: TRBV27
clone size: NA
CDR3 DNA: TGTGCCAGCAGTTTGGGCAGGGGAATCTACGAGCAGTACTTC
CDR3 protein: CASSLGRGIYEQYF

D gene: NA
J gene: TRBJ2-2
V gene: TRBV6-1
clone size: NA
CDR3 DNA: TGTGCCAGCAGTGACGGCGGGACCGGGGAGCTGTTTTTT
CDR3 protein: CASSDGGTGELFF

D gene: TRBD2
J gene: TRBJ2-2
V gene: TRBV7-2
clone size: NA
CDR3 DNA: TGTGCCAGCAGCCCGGTCCTAGCGGGGGTCCACACCGGGGAGCTGTTTTTT
CDR3 protein: CASSPVLAGVHTGELFF

D gene: TRBD1
J gene: TRBJ1-2
V gene: TRBV4-1
clone size: NA
CDR3 DNA: TGCGCCAGCAGCGTACGACAGGGTCTGGCTAACTATGGCTACACCTTC
CDR3 protein: CASSVRQGLANYGYTF

D gene: TRBD2
J gene: TRBJ2-2
V gene: TRBV5-1
clone size: once
CDR3 DNA: TGCGCCAGCAGCCTTGGGTTCGGCGGGAGCCCCCTCACCGGGGAGCTGTTTTTT
CDR3 protein: CASSLGFGGSPLTGELFF

D gene: TRBD2
J gene: TRBJ2-3
V gene: TRBV6-6
clone size: NA
CDR3 DNA: TGTGCCAGCATCCGCCGGGCTAGCGGGGAGCTAGATACGCAGTATTTT
CDR3 protein: CASIRRASGELDTQYF

D gene: TRBD1
J gene: TRBJ1-1
V gene: TRBV2
clone size: NA
CDR3 DNA: TGTGCCAGCAGTGAAGTAGTATGGACAGGGGGCACTGAAGCTTTCTTT
CDR3 protein: CASSEVVWTGGTEAFF

D gene: TRBD2
J gene: TRBJ2-5
V gene: TRBV6-1
clone size: NA
CDR3 DNA: TGTGCCAGCGGGGGGCTAGCGGGAGATGAGACCCAGTACTTC
CDR3 protein: CASGGLAGDETQYF

D gene: TRBD2
J gene: TRBJ2-4
V gene: TRBV12-5
clone size: NA
CDR3 DNA: TGTGCTAGTGGTTTGGTACTAGGACTAGGAGAGAACATTCAGTACTTC
CDR3 protein: CASGLVLGLGENIQYF

D gene: NA
J gene: TRBJ2-5
V gene: TRBV10-2
clone size: few
CDR3 DNA: TGCGCCCGTGCTACGGGGGAGACCCAGTACTTC
CDR3 protein: CARATGETQYF

D gene: NA
J gene: TRBJ2-1
V gene: TRBV7-6
clone size: NA
CDR3 DNA: TGTGCCAGCAGCTTAGGGACTGCGGACAATGAGCAGTTCTTC
CDR3 protein: CASSLGTADNEQFF

D gene: NA
J gene: TRBJ2-7
V gene: TRBV10-3
clone size: NA
CDR3 DNA: TGTGCCATCAGTCCTCAGGGATTCGAGCAGTACTTC
CDR3 protein: CAISPQGFEQYF

D gene: TRBD2
J gene: TRBJ2-7
V gene: TRBV4-1
clone size: NA
CDR3 DNA: TGCGCCAGCAGCGTAGCGGGAGGCGGCTACGAGCAGTACTTC
CDR3 protein: CASSVAGGGYEQYF

D gene: TRBD2
J gene: TRBJ2-1
V gene: TRBV9
clone size: few
CDR3 DNA: TGTGCCAGCAGCGTAGCTAGCGGGGTTGGGAATGAGCAGTTCTTC
CDR3 protein: CASSVASGVGNEQFF

D gene: TRBD1
J gene: TRBJ2-7
V gene: TRBV4-2
clone size: few
CDR3 DNA: TGTGCCAGCAGCCCCCAAGGGGGCGGGTACGAGCAGTACTTC
CDR3 protein: CASSPQGGGYEQYF

D gene: TRBD1
J gene: TRBJ1-1
V gene: TRBV7-8
clone size: few
CDR3 DNA: TGTGCCAGCAGCCCTTGGGACAGGATGAACACTGAAGCTTTCTTT
CDR3 protein: CASSPWDRMNTEAFF

D gene: TRBD1
J gene: TRBJ1-5
V gene: TRBV6-1
clone size: NA
CDR3 DNA: TGTGCCACCGGGACAGGGGATCAGCCCCAGCATTTT
CDR3 protein: CATGTGDQPQHF

D gene: NA
J gene: TRBJ2-7
V gene: TRBV27
clone size: NA
CDR3 DNA: TGTGCCAGCAGTCTACAGTCGGCCCCTCTGGAATTTGACGAGCAGTACTTC
CDR3 protein: CASSLQSAPLEFDEQYF

D gene: NA
J gene: TRBJ1-2
V gene: TRBV19
clone size: few
CDR3 DNA: TGTGCCAGTAGTGAGGGAGCGGACTATGGCTACACCTTC
CDR3 protein: CASSEGADYGYTF

D gene: TRBD1
J gene: TRBJ2-7
V gene: TRBV25-1
clone size: few
CDR3 DNA: TGTGCCAGCATCGGGACAGGGGCTGGGCACGAGCAGTACTTC
CDR3 protein: CASIGTGAGHEQYF

D gene: NA
J gene: TRBJ1-2
V gene: TRBV28
clone size: once
CDR3 DNA: TGTGCCAGCAGTTTGTTACACAGGGTTCCCGATAACTATGGCTACACCTTC
CDR3 protein: CASSLLHRVPDNYGYTF

D gene: NA
J gene: TRBJ2-5
V gene: TRBV28
clone size: NA
CDR3 DNA: TGTGCCAGCAGTAAAGACTTGTACCAAGAGACCCAGTACTTC
CDR3 protein: CASSKDLYQETQYF

D gene: TRBD2
J gene: TRBJ2-3
V gene: TRBV7-6
clone size: NA
CDR3 DNA: TGTGCCAGCAGCTCGGGGGGGACTAGCGGGACTTATACGCAGTATTTT
CDR3 protein: CASSSGGTSGTYTQYF

D gene: NA
J gene: TRBJ2-2
V gene: TRBV28
clone size: NA
CDR3 DNA: TGTGCCAGCAGTTTGTCGGTCCGGGAGCTGTTTTTT
CDR3 protein: CASSLSVRELFF

D gene: TRBD1
J gene: TRBJ1-1
V gene: TRBV11-1
clone size: NA
CDR3 DNA: TGTGCCAGCAGCACATGGACAGGGGGGACTGAAGCTTTCTTT
CDR3 protein: CASSTWTGGTEAFF

D gene: TRBD2
J gene: TRBJ2-5
V gene: TRBV19
clone size: NA
CDR3 DNA: TGTGCCAGTAGTCTTATGGGACTAGCGGGAGAAGAGACCCAGTACTTC
CDR3 protein: CASSLMGLAGEETQYF

D gene: NA
J gene: TRBJ1-2
V gene: TRBV6-5
clone size: NA
CDR3 DNA: TGTGCCAGCAGTTACTCTCGACAGAACTATGGCTACACCTTC
CDR3 protein: CASSYSRQNYGYTF

D gene: NA
J gene: TRBJ2-5
V gene: TRBV10-3
clone size: few
CDR3 DNA: TGTGCCATCAAAGGTGAGGATCACCTTTCGGAGACCCAGTACTTC
CDR3 protein: CAIKGEDHLSETQYF

D gene: TRBD1
J gene: TRBJ2-3
V gene: TRBV29-1
clone size: NA
CDR3 DNA: TGCAGCGCGGAGGGGGACAGGGGGCGGAGGGACACAGATACGCAGTATTTT
CDR3 protein: CSAEGDRGRRDTDTQYF

D gene: NA
J gene: TRBJ2-5
V gene: TRBV29-1
clone size: NA
CDR3 DNA: TGCAGCGCCCCGCCAGGGGCAGGTCAAGAGACCCAGTACTTC
CDR3 protein: CSAPPGAGQETQYF

D gene: NA
J gene: TRBJ2-7
V gene: TRBV6-5
clone size: NA
CDR3 DNA: TGTGCCAGCAGCCCCGGTGGGGCCGCCTACGAGCAGTACTTC
CDR3 protein: CASSPGGAAYEQYF

D gene: TRBD2
J gene: TRBJ2-7
V gene: TRBV5-1
clone size: NA
CDR3 DNA: TGCGCCAGCAGCCAAAGCGGGGCGGGTGTTTACGAGCAGTACTTC
CDR3 protein: CASSQSGAGVYEQYF